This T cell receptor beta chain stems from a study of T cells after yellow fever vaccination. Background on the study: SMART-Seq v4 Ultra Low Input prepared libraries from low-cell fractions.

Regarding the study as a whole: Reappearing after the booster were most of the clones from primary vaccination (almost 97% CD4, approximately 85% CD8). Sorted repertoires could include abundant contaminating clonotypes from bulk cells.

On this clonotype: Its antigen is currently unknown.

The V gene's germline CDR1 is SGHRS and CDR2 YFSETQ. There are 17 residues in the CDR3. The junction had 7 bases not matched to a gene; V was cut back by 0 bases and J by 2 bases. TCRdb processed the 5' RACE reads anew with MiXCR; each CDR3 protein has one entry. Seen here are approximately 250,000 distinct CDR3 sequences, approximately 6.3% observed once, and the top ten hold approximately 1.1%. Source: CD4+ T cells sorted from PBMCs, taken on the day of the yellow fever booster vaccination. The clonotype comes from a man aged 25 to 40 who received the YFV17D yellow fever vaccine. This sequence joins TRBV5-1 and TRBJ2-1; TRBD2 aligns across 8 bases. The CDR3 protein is CASSLVDSGGTYNEQFF. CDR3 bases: TGCGCCAGCAGCTTGGTGGACAGCGGGGGAACCTACAATGAGCAGTTCTTC.